These 27 T cell receptor beta chains were all obtained from the same sample, sequenced in a study of control samples from healthy donors and cancer patients. Clones were sequenced by immunoSEQ multiplex PCR, and TCRdb holds only the in-frame ones, with some missing. In all, the sample yields approximately 190,000 clones. The sequencing input was blood. All receptors derive from a woman younger than 45 in good health.

This rearrangement joins TRBV7-6 to TRBJ1-3; 7 nucleotides match TRBD1. The CDR3 covers 20 residues. Unmatched junction bases numbered 18, after V lost 2 bases and J lost 2 bases. Germline V gives CDR1 SGHVS, CDR2 FNYEAQ. The CDR3 DNA is TGTGCCAGCAGCTTAAGAAGGAGGGGCAGCCGAGGGGGCACTGGAAACACCATATATTTT. This sequence encodes CASSLRRRGSRGGTGNTIYF.

The chain combines TRBV5-1 with TRBJ2-3; D perhaps matches TRBD2 (7 bases). CDR1 and CDR2 (germline): SGHRS, YFSETQ. The V end was cut by 0 bases, the J end by 1 base, with 18 bases between. The CDR3 covers 18 residues. CDR3 coding DNA: TGCGCCAGCAGCTTGGGGCCCTATAGGGAGGGGGGCACAGATACGCAGTATTTT. Translated: CASSLGPYREGGTDTQYF. The variable domain in full, with the rest retrieved from reference TRBV5-1 and TRBJ2-3, is KAGVTQTPRYLIKTRGQQVTLSCSPISGHRSVSWYQQTPGQGLQFLFEYFSETQRNKGNFPGRFSGRQFSNSRSEMNVSTLELGDSALYLCASSLGPYREGGTDTQYFGPGTRLTVL.

This sequence joins TRBV21-1 and TRBJ1-6; the table gives TRBD1 as D, unverified against the DNA. TRBV21-1 is a pseudogene locus. The CDR3 covers 16 residues. CDR3 in amino acids: CASRSGGDSYNSPLHF. CDR3 nucleotide sequence: TGTGCCAGCAGATCAGGGGGCGACTCCTATAATTCACCCCTCCACTTT.

The V call is TRBV9, the J call TRBJ1-3; D not certain. This CDR3 region has 13 residues. Germline loops: CDR1 SGDLS, CDR2 YYNGEE. V lost 4 bases and J lost 0, with 5 bases in between. This CDR3 reads CASSTDSGNTIYF. CDR3 bases: TGTGCCAGCAGCACGGACTCTGGAAACACCATATATTTT.

The chain uses TRBV5-8 and TRBJ1-4; 7 bases are shared with TRBD1. Germline V gene lookup returns CDR1 SGHTS and CDR2 YDEGEE. There are 15 residues in the CDR3. The V segment lost 4 bases and the J segment 9 bases; nucleotides outside the gene matches: 12. CDR3 bases: TGTGCCAGCAGCAGCGGACAGGTCCTAATGAAAAAACTGTTTTTT. It encodes CASSSGQVLMKKLFF.

The chain uses TRBV28 and TRBJ1-1; D might be TRBD1 (5 bases). This CDR3 contains 12 residues. V lost 3 bases and J 6 bases, leaving 8 bases between the germline ends. Germline V gives CDR1 MDHEN, CDR2 SYDVKM. In nucleotides, the CDR3 is TGTGCCAGCAGTTTGGTCAGGGCTGAAGCTTTCTTT. Its translation is CASSLVRAEAFF.

This chain uses TRBV27 with TRBJ1-2, with D hard to call. CDR3 length: 12 amino acids. Deletions cut 5 bases from V and 3 bases from J, with 7 bases between. Germline V gives CDR1 MNHEY, CDR2 SMNVEV (reference sequence). The CDR3 region is CASSGRYYGYTF. The CDR3, as DNA: TGTGCCAGCAGTGGGCGTTACTATGGCTACACCTTC.

In the case of this clone: The same CDR3 can be traced to other DNA sequences in this sample. In nucleotides, the CDR3 is TGCGCCAGCAGCTTGCAGGGGGCGAACTATGGCTACACCTTC. It yields the protein CASSLQGANYGYTF. The V gene is TRBV5-1, the J gene TRBJ1-2, with TRBD1 identical over 8 bases. Germline CDR1 reads SGHRS; CDR2 reads YFSETQ. With 1 base clipped from V and 2 bases from J, the junction kept 1 base outside the gene matches. The CDR3 is made up of 14 amino acids.

V gene TRBV5-1 combines with J gene TRBJ1-2, with D possibly TRBD1 on 6 matching bases. Germline CDR1 SGHRS, CDR2 YFSETQ. Deletions cut 4 bases from V and 4 bases from J, with 11 bases between. The CDR3 covers 13 residues. The CDR3 DNA follows: TGCGCCAGCAGCATACAGGGCATCTATGGCTACACCTTC. This codes for CASSIQGIYGYTF.

J is TRBJ2-5 and V is TRBV5-4; 12 bases map to TRBD2. The CDR3 totals 16 residues. Germline CDR1 and CDR2: SGHNT and YYREEE (reference sequence). V trimming: 3 bases; J trimming: 2 bases; junction bases outside the gene matches: 5. CDR3 sequence reads: CASSSRLAGDQETQYF. CDR3 DNA: TGTGCCAGCAGCTCCCGACTAGCGGGGGATCAAGAGACCCAGTACTTC.

The gene calls are TRBV3-1 (or the pseudogene TRBV3-2) and TRBJ2-7; 8 positions match TRBD2. With 4 bases clipped from V and 1 base from J, the junction kept 9 bases outside the gene matches. There are 16 residues in the CDR3. Germline lookup yields CDR1 LGHDT and CDR2 YNNKEL (reference sequence). The CDR3 loop is CASSRLPGLGSYEQYF. The CDR3 DNA sequence: TGTGCCAGCAGCCGATTACCGGGACTAGGATCCTACGAGCAGTACTTC.

This chain joins TRBV3-1 (or the pseudogene TRBV3-2) and TRBJ2-1, with D possibly being TRBD2 (5 bases). The CDR3 consists of 15 residues. Germline V CDR1 and CDR2: LGHDT, YNNKEL (reference sequence). V was pared by 7 bases and J by 5 bases, with 18 bases between. The CDR3 here is CASILSGGRNNEQFF. DNA of the CDR3: TGTGCCAGCATCTTAAGCGGCGGACGAAACAATGAGCAGTTCTTC.

This rearrangement joins TRBV19 to TRBJ1-4; 7 bases agree with TRBD1. Germline CDR1 and CDR2: LNHDA and SQIVND (reference sequence). The CDR3 sequence is 15 residues long. Trimming cost V 9 bases and J 5 bases; bases outside gene matches: 12. The CDR3 here is CASSTGTVGNEKLFF. The CDR3 nucleotides are TGTGCCAGCAGCACCGGGACAGTTGGGAATGAAAAACTGTTTTTT. The full variable domain, in which reference TRBV19 and TRBJ1-4 provide the parts outside the CDR3, is DGGITQSPKYLFRKEGQNVTLSCEQNLNHDAMYWYRQDPGQGLRLIYYSQIVNDFQKGDIAEGYSVSREKKESFPLTVTSAQKNPTAFYLCASSTGTVGNEKLFFGSGTQLSVL.

Comment on this clone: Its ends do not fully match the called genes, so a read error is possible. This chain's CDR3 is CASSFGVGGETQYF. Here the CDR3 DNA reads TGTGCTAGCAGCTTTGGGGTCGGCGGAGAGACCCAGTACTTC. The chain couples TRBV7-7 to TRBJ2-5; D is unresolved. Germline assignment: CDR1 SSHAT and CDR2 FNYEAQ (reference sequence). The CDR3 runs to 14 residues.

Note on this clone: Other nucleotide sequences in the sample specify the same CDR3. The chain is built from TRBV28 and TRBJ1-2; perhaps TRBD1 as D (5 bases). CDR1 is MDHEN and CDR2 is SYDVKM in the germline V gene. The germline V and J ends were trimmed by 6 bases and 4 bases, with 12 bases remaining between them. The CDR3 loop spans 13 amino acids. The CDR3 spells CASSSGTVYGYTF. The CDR3 DNA reads as TGTGCCAGCAGCTCCGGGACTGTCTATGGCTACACCTTC.

The chain couples TRBV5-4 to TRBJ1-1; D not resolved. The germline V gene encodes CDR1 SGHNT and CDR2 YYREEE (reference sequence). This CDR3 spans 14 amino acids. Trimming stripped 0 bases from V and 1 base from J, with 7 bases between. In DNA, the CDR3 is TGTGCCAGCAGCTTGGAATTCGCGAACACTGAAGCTTTCTTT. It specifies CASSLEFANTEAFF. The variable domain in full, completed from reference TRBV5-4 and TRBJ1-1, reads ETGVTQSPTHLIKTRGQQVTLRCSSQSGHNTVSWYQQALGQGPQFIFQYYREEENGRGNFPPRFSGLQFPNYSSELNVNALELDDSALYLCASSLEFANTEAFFGQGTRLTVV.

This chain uses TRBV4-2 with TRBJ2-6; D remains ambiguous. There are 17 residues in the CDR3. Per the germline V gene, CDR1 is LGHNA and CDR2 is YNFKEQ. Trimming shortened V by 3 bases and J by 0 bases, and 12 bases separated the two germline ends. The CDR3 bases are TGTGCCAGCAGCCAGGCACTGGTAACCTCTGGGGCCAACGTCCTGACTTTC. It is translated as CASSQALVTSGANVLTF.

The gene calls are TRBV14 and TRBJ2-2; 10 bases match TRBD1. Unmatched junction bases numbered 10, after V lost 1 base and J lost 5 bases. This CDR3 has 18 residues. Germline loops: CDR1 SGHDN, CDR2 FVKESK. DNA of the CDR3: TGTGCCAGCAGCCAAGGCGCGGGACAGGGGTGGCGGACCGGGGAGCTGTTTTTT. It yields the protein CASSQGAGQGWRTGELFF.

The chain joins TRBV28 to TRBJ1-2; maybe TRBD1 (5 bases). Looked up from germline, CDR1 is MDHEN and CDR2 is SYDVKM. Trimming stripped 2 bases from V and 5 bases from J, with 9 bases between. The CDR3 totals 13 residues. CDR3 bases: TGTGCCAGCAGTTTACAGGGACTGTATGGCTACACCTTC. Translated: CASSLQGLYGYTF.

The chain couples TRBV27 to TRBJ1-5; D is perhaps TRBD1 (5 bases). The CDR3 extends over 14 amino acids. CDR1 MNHEY and CDR2 SMNVEV come from the germline V gene (reference sequence). With 5 bases removed from V and 5 bases from J, the gap between germline ends came to 13 bases. The CDR3 reads CASSPNRGDQPQHF. The CDR3 nucleotides are TGTGCCAGCAGTCCGAACCGGGGGGATCAGCCCCAGCATTTT.

This chain connects TRBV18 to TRBJ1-5; no reliable D call. This CDR3 is 13 amino acids long. Trimming took 6 bases from V and 4 from J, leaving 10 bases between them. The germline V gene has CDR1 KGHSH and CDR2 LQKENI. The CDR3 sequence is CASSVADNQPQHF. In nucleotides, the CDR3 is TGTGCCAGCTCCGTGGCAGATAATCAGCCCCAGCATTTT.

The chain is built from TRBV4-1 and TRBJ1-5; 11 bases are shared with TRBD1. CDR3 length: 19 amino acids. Germline CDR1 MGHRA, CDR2 YSYEKL. J lost 4 bases, V lost 1 base, and 12 bases had no gene match. The CDR3 protein is CASSQGYRDRGFRNQPQHF. The DNA for the CDR3 is TGCGCCAGCAGCCAAGGATACCGGGACAGGGGGTTCCGGAATCAGCCCCAGCATTTT.

The chain couples TRBV5-1 to TRBJ1-1, with D possibly being TRBD1 (5 bases). Per the germline V gene, CDR1 is SGHRS and CDR2 is YFSETQ. The length of the CDR3 is 16 residues. V gave up 3 bases and J gave up 0 bases, with 15 bases separating them. CDR3 amino acids: CASSSGGFIMNTEAFF. DNA for the CDR3: TGCGCCAGCAGCTCCGGGGGTTTTATTATGAACACTGAAGCTTTCTTT.

The chain joins TRBV14 to TRBJ1-2; D unresolved. Germline V lookup: CDR1 SGHDN, CDR2 FVKESK. V was shortened by 0 bases and J by 8 bases, with 13 bases between the two germline ends. The CDR3 is 14 residues long. CDR3 sequence: CASSQDRFERGYTF. DNA of the CDR3: TGTGCCAGCAGCCAAGATCGTTTCGAGCGGGGCTACACCTTC.

The genes are TRBV2 and TRBJ1-3, with 9 bases aligning to TRBD1. The CDR3 runs to 14 residues. After removal of 7 bases from V and 2 bases from J, the junction contained 3 bases not matched to a gene. Germline CDR1 and CDR2: SNHLY and FYNNEI. CDR3 residues: CASIRQGAGNTIYF. The CDR3 DNA reads as TGTGCCAGCATTAGACAGGGGGCTGGAAACACCATATATTTT. Based on the CDR3 plus reference TRBV2 and TRBJ1-3, the full variable domain is EPEVTQTPSHQVTQMGQEVILRCVPISNHLYFYWYRQILGQKVEFLVSFYNNEISEKSEIFDDQFSVERPDGSNFTLKIRSTKLEDSAMYFCASIRQGAGNTIYFGEGSWLTVV.

This chain joins TRBV5-4 and TRBJ2-7; D might be TRBD1 (6 bases). CDR1 and CDR2 (germline): SGHNT, YYREEE (reference sequence). There are 15 residues in the CDR3. Trimming cost V 4 bases and J 0 bases, with 14 bases left between them. The CDR3 coding sequence is TGTGCCAGCAGCCCGGATGACAGGATCTCCTACGAGCAGTACTTC. Amino acids: CASSPDDRISYEQYF.

The V and J genes are TRBV19 and TRBJ1-2; maybe TRBD1 (6 bases). The V gene's germline CDR1 is LNHDA and CDR2 SQIVND (reference sequence). This CDR3 contains 15 residues. Trimming took off 2 bases at V and 2 bases at J, with 12 bases between the two ends. The CDR3 sequence: CASSIFGGANYGYTF. The CDR3 bases are TGTGCCAGTAGTATATTTGGGGGGGCGAACTATGGCTACACCTTC.